This passage covers 15 T cell receptor beta chains from one sample sequenced in a study of identical twins. MiXCR, applied by TCRdb to the 5' RACE reads, yields one record per CDR3 protein. The repertoire includes over 600,000 distinct CDR3 sequences, 21% of them detected once, and roughly 4.3% sits in the top ten. This same sample was also taken into another study, of T cells expressing NK-cell markers.

The sequencing input was PBMCs. These receptor sequences come from a woman aged 18-35 years in good health.

This clonotype has at least ten counts. This chain links TRBV6-5 with TRBJ1-6; D is perhaps TRBD1 (5 bases). The V end lost 5 bases, the J end lost 9 bases, and 8 bases lay between the germline ends. Germline CDR1 MNHEY, CDR2 SVGAGI. This CDR3 comprises 12 residues. CDR3 region: CASSGAGSPLHF. The CDR3 DNA follows: TGTGCCAGCAGTGGGGCTGGTTCACCCCTCCACTTT.

This clonotype came up a few times. The chain links TRBV5-1 to TRBJ1-4, with a weak D call TRBD1 (6 bases). The germline gives CDR1 SGHRS, CDR2 YFSETQ. V was clipped by 6 bases and J by 7 bases, with 19 bases between them. The CDR3 spans 15 residues. The CDR3 bases are TGCGCCAGCACCCCCCGGGGGGGCCTGGGTGAAAAACTGTTTTTT. It encodes CASTPRGGLGEKLFF.

The V and J genes are TRBV11-2 and TRBJ1-4, with a possible D match to TRBD1 (5 bases). Trimming pared 3 bases from V and 8 bases from J, leaving 13 bases between. The germline V gene has CDR1 SGHAT and CDR2 FQNNGV. The CDR3 covers 14 residues. This CDR3 reads CASSFGTVNEKLFF. DNA for the CDR3: TGTGCCAGCAGCTTCGGGACGGTTAACGAAAAACTGTTTTTT. The full variable domain, completed using reference TRBV11-2 and TRBJ1-4, is EAGVAQSPRYKIIEKRQSVAFWCNPISGHATLYWYQQILGQGPKLLIQFQNNGVVDDSQLPKDRFSAERLKGVDSTLKIQPAKLEDSAVYLCASSFGTVNEKLFFGSGTQLSVL.

The chain recombines TRBV7-9 with TRBJ2-3, with TRBD1 identical over 8 bases. V dropped 4 bases and J dropped 6; count of bases not matched to a gene: 9. The CDR3 is 15 amino acids. From germline, CDR1 is SEHNR and CDR2 FQNEAQ (reference sequence). The CDR3, as DNA: TGTGCCAGCAGCTCGGACAGGGAAAGAGGGGATACGCAGTATTTT. It specifies CASSSDRERGDTQYF.

The chain combines TRBV29-1 with TRBJ2-3; TRBD2 agrees at 7 bases. This CDR3 is built from 13 residues. Per the germline V gene, CDR1 is SQVTM and CDR2 is ANQGSEA. Losses at the gene ends were 8 bases for V and 4 bases for J; bases not matched to a gene: 9. CDR3 bases: TGCAGCACGGCGGGGGTTAGGGCAGATACGCAGTATTTT. Protein product: CSTAGVRADTQYF.

This clonotype showed up just a few times. This rearrangement joins TRBV29-1 to TRBJ2-1, with TRBD2 matching 13 bases. The V gene's germline CDR1 is SQVTM and CDR2 ANQGSEA. CDR3 size: 14 residues. Trimming took 3 bases from V and 10 from J; bases not matched to a gene: 6. DNA for the CDR3: TGCAGCGTTGACACTAGCGGGAGGGCCAACGAGCAGTTCTTC. It codes for CSVDTSGRANEQFF.

This clonotype was seen at least ten times. This sequence joins TRBV12-3 or TRBV12-4 and TRBJ2-4; unclear D gene. There are 14 residues in the CDR3. The ends were cut back, 1 base at V and 1 base at J, with 5 bases in the middle. CDR3 region: CASSLVPAKNIQYF. DNA of the CDR3: TGTGCCAGCAGTTTAGTGCCGGCCAAAAACATTCAGTACTTC.

The chain recombines TRBV6-4 with TRBJ1-2; TRBD1 matches 11 bases. Per the germline V gene, CDR1 is MRHNA and CDR2 is SNTAGT. The junction had 8 bases not matched to a gene; V was cut back by 6 bases and J by 8 bases. The CDR3 loop spans 14 amino acids. CDR3 amino acids: CASSTGTGGRGYTF. In nucleotides, the CDR3 is TGTGCCAGCAGCACCGGGACAGGGGGACGAGGCTACACCTTC.

There are a few counts of this clonotype. The chain employs TRBV29-1 and TRBJ1-2; 10 bases are a match to TRBD1. V lost 7 bases, J lost 8 bases, and 7 bases stayed unmatched. The germline CDR1 and CDR2 sequences are SQVTM and ANQGSEA. The CDR3 is 12 residues long. For the CDR3, the DNA is TGCAGCGCCGGACAGGGGGTTTCGGGCTACACCTTC. Its translation: CSAGQGVSGYTF.

The rearrangement uses TRBV20-1 and TRBJ2-5; unclear D gene. The germline V gene has CDR1 DFQATT and CDR2 SNEGSKA (reference sequence). The CDR3 length is 12 residues. The V end lost 1 base, the J end lost 4 bases, and 7 bases lay between the germline ends. CDR3 bases: TGCAGTGCTAGAGCCCCGGCAGAGACCCAGTACTTC. Translation gives CSARAPAETQYF.

The rearrangement joins TRBV10-3 to TRBJ2-7; 7 nucleotides align to TRBD2. The CDR3 sequence is 13 residues long. Germline V gene lookup returns CDR1 ENHRY and CDR2 SYGVKD. V lost 8 bases, J lost 2 bases, and 6 bases stayed unmatched. The CDR3, as DNA: TGTGCCATCGGAGGACTAGATGCCTACGAGCAGTACTTC. Its translation is CAIGGLDAYEQYF.

CDR3 DNA sequence: TGTGCCAGCAGTTTAGGTAGCCCAGGCGATACGCAGTATTTT. Its protein product is CASSLGSPGDTQYF. The rearrangement joins TRBV12-3 or TRBV12-4 to TRBJ2-3; D call uncertain. V was trimmed by 1 base and J by 6 bases, leaving 11 bases between them. This CDR3 region has 14 residues.

Only a few counts were recorded for this clonotype. The chain combines TRBV5-6 with TRBJ1-2; possible D gene TRBD1, 5 bases. In germline, CDR1 is SGHDT, CDR2 YYEEEE. The CDR3 length is 14 residues. V shed 2 bases and J shed 6 bases, with 14 bases lying between them. The CDR3 spells CASSLFTGRDGYTF. The CDR3 DNA is TGTGCCAGCAGCTTATTTACAGGCCGGGATGGCTACACCTTC.

This clonotype has more than one count but fewer than ten. V gene TRBV30 combines with J gene TRBJ2-1; D gene ambiguous. The CDR3 spans 12 residues. The germline gives CDR1 GTSNPN, CDR2 SVGIG (reference sequence). Trimming removed 5 bases at V and 4 bases at J, with 9 bases between. CDR3 residues: CAWAASYNEQFF. The CDR3 nucleotides are TGTGCCTGGGCCGCTAGTTACAATGAGCAGTTCTTC.

The chain employs TRBV28 and TRBJ2-7; D unclear. In germline, CDR1 is MDHEN, CDR2 SYDVKM. This CDR3 contains 12 residues. Trimming shortened V by 5 bases and J by 4 bases, and 9 bases separated the two germline ends. This CDR3 reads CASSTTLYEQYF. As DNA, the CDR3 is TGTGCCAGCAGTACAACGCTTTACGAGCAGTACTTC.